This paragraph reports one T cell receptor (beta chain). The source of the sample is a study of blood T cell repertoires in COVID-19. The V end lost 1 base, the J end lost 0 bases, and 6 bases lay between the germline ends. This CDR3 has 14 amino acids. The germline gives CDR1 PRHDT, CDR2 FYEKMQ (reference sequence). Generated by immunoSEQ multiplex PCR, the TCRdb table keeps only in-frame clones and is missing some. The sample records 300,000 to 400,000 clones, approximately 90% being singletons. What was sequenced was PBMCs or T cells enriched from blood (not recorded which). The chain employs TRBV13 and TRBJ1-1; D is possibly TRBD1 (5 bases). The sequence derives from a woman aged 18-29 years who had recovered from COVID-19. CDR3 nucleotide sequence: TGTGCCAGCAGCTTAGTAGGGGTGAACACTGAAGCTTTCTTT. Its translation is CASSLVGVNTEAFF.